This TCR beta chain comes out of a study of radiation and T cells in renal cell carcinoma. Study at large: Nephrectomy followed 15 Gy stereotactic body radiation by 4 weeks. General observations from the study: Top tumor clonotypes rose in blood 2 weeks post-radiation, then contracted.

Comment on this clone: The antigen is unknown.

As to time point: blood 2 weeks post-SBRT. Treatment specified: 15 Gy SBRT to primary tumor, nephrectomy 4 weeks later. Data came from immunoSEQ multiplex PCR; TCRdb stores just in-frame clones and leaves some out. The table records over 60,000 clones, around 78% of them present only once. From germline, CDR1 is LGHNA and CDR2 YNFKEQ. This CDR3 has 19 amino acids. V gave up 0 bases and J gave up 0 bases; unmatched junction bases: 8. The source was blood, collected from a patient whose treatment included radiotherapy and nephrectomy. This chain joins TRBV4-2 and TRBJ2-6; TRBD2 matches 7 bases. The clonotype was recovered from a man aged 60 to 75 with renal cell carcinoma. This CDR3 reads CASSQDPRGRASGANVLTF. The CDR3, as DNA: TGTGCCAGCAGCCAAGATCCCCGGGGGAGGGCCTCTGGGGCCAACGTCCTGACTTTC.